This T cell receptor (beta chain) is from a study of cytomegalovirus exposure and HLA in healthy donors. V lost 1 base to trimming and J lost 5 bases, with 8 bases between them. The CDR3 runs 12 residues. Germline V gene lookup returns CDR1 SQVTM and CDR2 ANQGSEA. TCRdb's copy holds only in-frame clones and misses some; the assay was immunoSEQ multiplex PCR. The sample carries 250,000 to 300,000 clones, roughly 90% recorded once. Donors were drawn from the approximately 120-subject validation cohort, separate from the approximately 680-subject first cohort. Specimen: PBMCs. The source is a woman younger than 35 in good health and CMV-seronegative. The chain is built from TRBV29-1 and TRBJ1-2; D gene ambiguous. The CDR3 coding sequence is TGCAGCGTTGAAGGCGGGGATTATGGCTACACCTTC. This codes for CSVEGGDYGYTF.